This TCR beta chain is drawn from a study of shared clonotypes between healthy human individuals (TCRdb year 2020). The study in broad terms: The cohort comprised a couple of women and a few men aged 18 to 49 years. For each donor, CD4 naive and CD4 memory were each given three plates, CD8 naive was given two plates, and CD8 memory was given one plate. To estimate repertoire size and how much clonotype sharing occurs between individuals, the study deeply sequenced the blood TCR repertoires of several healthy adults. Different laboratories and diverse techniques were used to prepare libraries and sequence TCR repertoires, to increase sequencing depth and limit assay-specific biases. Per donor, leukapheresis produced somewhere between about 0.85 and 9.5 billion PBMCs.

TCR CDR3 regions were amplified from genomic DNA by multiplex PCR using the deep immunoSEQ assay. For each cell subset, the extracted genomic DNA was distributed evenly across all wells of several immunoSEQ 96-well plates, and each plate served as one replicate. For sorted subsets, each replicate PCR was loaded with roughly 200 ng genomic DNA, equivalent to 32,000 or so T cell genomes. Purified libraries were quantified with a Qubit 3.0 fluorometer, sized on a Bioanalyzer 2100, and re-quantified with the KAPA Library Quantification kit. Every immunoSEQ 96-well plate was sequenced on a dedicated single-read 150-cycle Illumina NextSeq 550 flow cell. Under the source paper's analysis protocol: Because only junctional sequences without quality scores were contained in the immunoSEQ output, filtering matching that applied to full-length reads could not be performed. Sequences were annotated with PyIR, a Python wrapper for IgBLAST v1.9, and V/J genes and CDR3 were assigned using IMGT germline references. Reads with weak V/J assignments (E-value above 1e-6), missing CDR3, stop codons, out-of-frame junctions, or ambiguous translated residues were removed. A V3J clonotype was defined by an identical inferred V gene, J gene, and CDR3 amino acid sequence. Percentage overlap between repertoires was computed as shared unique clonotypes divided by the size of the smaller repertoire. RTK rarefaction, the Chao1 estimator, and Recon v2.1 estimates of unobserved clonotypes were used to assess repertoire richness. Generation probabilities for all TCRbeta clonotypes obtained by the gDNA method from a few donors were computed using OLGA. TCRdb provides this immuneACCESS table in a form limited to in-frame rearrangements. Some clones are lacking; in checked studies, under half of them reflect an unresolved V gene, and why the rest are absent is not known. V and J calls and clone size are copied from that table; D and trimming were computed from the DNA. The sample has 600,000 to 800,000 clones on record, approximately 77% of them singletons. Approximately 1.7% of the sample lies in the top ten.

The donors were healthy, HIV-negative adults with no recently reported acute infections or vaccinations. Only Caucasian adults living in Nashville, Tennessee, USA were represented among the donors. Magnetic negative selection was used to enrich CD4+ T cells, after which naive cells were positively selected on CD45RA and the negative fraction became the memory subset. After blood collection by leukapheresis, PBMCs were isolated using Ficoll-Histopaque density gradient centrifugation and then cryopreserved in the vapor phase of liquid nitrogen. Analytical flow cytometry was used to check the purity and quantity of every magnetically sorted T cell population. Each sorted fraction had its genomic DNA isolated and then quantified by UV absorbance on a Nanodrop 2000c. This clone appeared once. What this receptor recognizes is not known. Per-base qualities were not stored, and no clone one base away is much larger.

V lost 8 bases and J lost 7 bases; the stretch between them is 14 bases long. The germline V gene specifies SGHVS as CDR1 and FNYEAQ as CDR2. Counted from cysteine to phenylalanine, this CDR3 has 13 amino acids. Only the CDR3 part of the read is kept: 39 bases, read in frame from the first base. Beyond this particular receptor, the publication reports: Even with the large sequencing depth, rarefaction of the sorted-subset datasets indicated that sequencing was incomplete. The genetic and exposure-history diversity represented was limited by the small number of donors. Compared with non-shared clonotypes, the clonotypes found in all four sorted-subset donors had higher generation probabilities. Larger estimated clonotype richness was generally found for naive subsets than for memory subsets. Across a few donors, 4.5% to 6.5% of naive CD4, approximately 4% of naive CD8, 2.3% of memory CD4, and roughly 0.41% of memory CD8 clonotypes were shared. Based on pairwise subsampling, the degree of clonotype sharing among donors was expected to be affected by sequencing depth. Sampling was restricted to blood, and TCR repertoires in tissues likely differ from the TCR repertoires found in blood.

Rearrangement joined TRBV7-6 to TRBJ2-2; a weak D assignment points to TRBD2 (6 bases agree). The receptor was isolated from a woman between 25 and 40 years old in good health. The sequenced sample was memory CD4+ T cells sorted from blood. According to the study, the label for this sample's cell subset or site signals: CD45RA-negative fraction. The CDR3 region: CASARGYIGELFF. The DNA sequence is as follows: TGTGCCAGCGCGCGGGGCTACATCGGGGAGCTGTTTTTT.